Below, 11 T cell receptor beta chains from the same sample are listed, as sequenced in a study of shared clonotypes between healthy human individuals. Libraries were prepared by immunoSEQ multiplex PCR; TCRdb keeps only in-frame clonotypes and omits some of them. The repertoire holds roughly 2.5 million clones, approximately 90% seen once, with over 0.12% in the top ten. The sequencing sample was made of naive CD4+ T cells sorted from blood. Subset reported: CD45RA+ positively selected. These receptors were obtained from a man younger than 35 in good health.

V gene TRBV28 combines with J gene TRBJ2-1, with D perhaps assigned TRBD1 or TRBD2 (6 bases each). The germline V and J ends were trimmed by 7 bases and 3 bases, with 13 bases remaining between them. The CDR3 length is 14 residues. The germline V gene has CDR1 MDHEN and CDR2 SYDVKM. CDR3 region: CASILQGGYNEQFF. CDR3 nucleotide sequence: TGTGCCAGCATCCTACAGGGAGGCTACAATGAGCAGTTCTTC. The full variable domain, its missing parts supplied by reference TRBV28 and TRBJ2-1, is DVKVTQSSRYLVKRTGEKVFLECVQDMDHENMFWYRQDPGLGLRLIYFSYDVKMKEKGDIPEGYSVSREKKERFSLILESASTNQTSMYLCASILQGGYNEQFFGPGTRLTVL.

This chain joins TRBV5-1 and TRBJ2-6; possibly TRBD2 for D (6 bases). Germline-derived CDR1 and CDR2 are SGHRS and YFSETQ. The CDR3 totals 15 residues. Deletions cut 6 bases from V and 4 bases from J, with 14 bases between. For the CDR3, the DNA is TGCGCCAGCAACCCTCTGGCGGGAGGGGCCAACGTCCTGACTTTC. This sequence encodes CASNPLAGGANVLTF.

This rearrangement joins TRBV5-6 to TRBJ1-2; D remains ambiguous. Trimming left V 4 bases short and J 1 base short, with 8 bases between. This CDR3 region has 13 residues. CDR1 is SGHDT, CDR2 YYEEEE, per germline. CDR3 DNA sequence: TGTGCCAGCAGCCGACCCGTTAACTATGGCTACACCTTC. Residues: CASSRPVNYGYTF.

The rearrangement uses TRBV18 and TRBJ2-3; D unclear. From germline, CDR1 is KGHSH and CDR2 LQKENI. CDR3 length equals 14 residues. Deletions cut 0 bases from V and 2 bases from J, with 6 bases between. CDR3 protein: CASSPPMATDTQYF. CDR3 in DNA: TGTGCCAGCTCACCACCGATGGCCACAGATACGCAGTATTTT.

CDR3 in amino acids: CASSTTVSSYEQYF. The CDR3 region has the DNA TGTGCCAGCAGCACGACAGTGTCCTCCTACGAGCAGTACTTC. This chain uses TRBV9 with TRBJ2-7; D perhaps matches TRBD1 (5 bases). The CDR3 sequence is 14 residues long. V was pared by 4 bases and J by 0 bases, with 11 bases between. Per germline, CDR1 SGDLS and CDR2 YYNGEE.

The table lists this clone with a few counts. V usage is TRBV30 and J usage is TRBJ1-1; no clear D. Germline CDR1 is GTSNPN and CDR2 is SVGIG (reference sequence). The CDR3 is 13 residues long. V dropped 1 base and J dropped 1 base, with 7 bases sitting between them. CDR3 in amino acids: CAWSGVSNTEAFF. Here the CDR3 DNA reads TGTGCCTGGAGTGGGGTTTCGAACACTGAAGCTTTCTTT.

This rearrangement joins TRBV6-5 to TRBJ2-3; TRBD2 aligns across 12 bases. The CDR3 extends over 15 amino acids. CDR1 is MNHEY and CDR2 is SVGAGI in the germline V gene. Trimming at V came to 6 bases and at J to 3 bases, leaving 4 bases not matched to a gene. The CDR3 bases are TGTGCCAGCAGACGACTAGCGGGAGATACAGATACGCAGTATTTT. This translates into CASRRLAGDTDTQYF.

V is TRBV7-6 and J is TRBJ2-3, with D hard to call. Trimming shortened V by 5 bases and J by 0 bases, and 18 bases separated the two germline ends. Germline CDR1 is SGHVS and CDR2 is FNYEAQ. This CDR3 has 17 residues. CDR3 loop: CASSMRTRRASTDTQYF. The CDR3 nucleotides are TGTGCCAGCAGCATGCGAACTCGCAGAGCTAGCACAGATACGCAGTATTTT.

This clone was recorded once. The chain employs TRBV11-2 and TRBJ1-3; D not resolved. This CDR3 contains 14 residues. The germline CDR1 and CDR2 sequences are SGHAT and FQNNGV. V dropped 5 bases and J dropped 3 bases, with 11 bases sitting between them. This CDR3 reads CASSPSSYGNTIYF. CDR3 bases: TGTGCCAGCAGCCCTTCGAGTTATGGAAACACCATATATTTT. The complete variable domain, with remaining parts taken from reference TRBV11-2 and TRBJ1-3, reads EAGVAQSPRYKIIEKRQSVAFWCNPISGHATLYWYQQILGQGPKLLIQFQNNGVVDDSQLPKDRFSAERLKGVDSTLKIQPAKLEDSAVYLCASSPSSYGNTIYFGEGSWLTVV.

On this clone itself: Other nucleotide sequences in the sample specify the same CDR3. V and J are TRBV5-4 and TRBJ2-5; 9 positions match TRBD2. The junction had 1 base not matched to a gene; V was cut back by 0 bases and J by 4 bases. The germline V gene has CDR1 SGHNT and CDR2 YYREEE (reference sequence). This CDR3 has 14 amino acids. The chain's CDR3 is CASSLGLAAETQYF. The CDR3 bases are TGTGCCAGCAGCTTGGGACTAGCGGCAGAGACCCAGTACTTC. The complete variable domain, with remaining parts taken from reference TRBV5-4 and TRBJ2-5, reads ETGVTQSPTHLIKTRGQQVTLRCSSQSGHNTVSWYQQALGQGPQFIFQYYREEENGRGNFPPRFSGLQFPNYSSELNVNALELDDSALYLCASSLGLAAETQYFGPGTRLLVL.

This chain links TRBV9 with TRBJ2-1, with D uncertain. The ends were cut back, 3 bases at V and 5 bases at J, with 9 bases in the middle. Germline lookup yields CDR1 SGDLS and CDR2 YYNGEE. CDR3 size: 13 residues. The CDR3 nucleotides are TGTGCCAGCAGCGCGGAAGTCAACAATGAGCAGTTCTTC. Translated: CASSAEVNNEQFF. Together with reference TRBV9 and TRBJ2-1, the CDR3 gives the full variable domain: DSGVTQTPKHLITATGQRVTLRCSPRSGDLSVYWYQQSLDQGLQFLIQYYNGEERAKGNILERFSAQQFPDLHSELNLSSLELGDSALYFCASSAEVNNEQFFGPGTRLTVL.